This TCR beta chain was identified in a study of post-analysis software for immune sequencing data. Study details: Included among the disease courses, which were recorded for the cohort, were relapsing-remitting, secondary progressive and progressive-relapsing multiple sclerosis.

General study findings and limits: In patients, about five TRBV segments were more frequent than in controls, with TRBV5-6, TRBV5-1 and TRBV20-1 among them. For normalized Chao1 diversity, multiple sclerosis patients scored significantly lower than controls did.

This clonotype was observed a handful of times. Its matching antigen is unknown. Compared with germline, one end of the junction differs, possibly owing to a read error. CDR3 length: 13 residues. The germline CDR1 and CDR2 sequences are SQVTM and ANQGSEA. Unique-molecular-identifier-tagged TCR beta cDNA libraries were used. Starting from around 0.96 to 9.9 million T cells, the study yielded a few hundred thousand cDNA molecules. TCRdb reprocessed the PCR reads via MiXCR and lists one record per CDR3 protein. The table includes 250,000 to 300,000 distinct CDR3 sequences, less than 40% detected once. The clonotype originates from a girl aged 10 to 17 with multiple sclerosis. The sample consisted of blood. The rearrangement links TRBV29-1 to TRBJ1-3, with 7 positions matching TRBD1. CDR3 loop: CSVEDRAGNTIYF. The CDR3, as DNA: TGCAGCGTAGAAGACAGGGCTGGAAACACCATATATTTT.